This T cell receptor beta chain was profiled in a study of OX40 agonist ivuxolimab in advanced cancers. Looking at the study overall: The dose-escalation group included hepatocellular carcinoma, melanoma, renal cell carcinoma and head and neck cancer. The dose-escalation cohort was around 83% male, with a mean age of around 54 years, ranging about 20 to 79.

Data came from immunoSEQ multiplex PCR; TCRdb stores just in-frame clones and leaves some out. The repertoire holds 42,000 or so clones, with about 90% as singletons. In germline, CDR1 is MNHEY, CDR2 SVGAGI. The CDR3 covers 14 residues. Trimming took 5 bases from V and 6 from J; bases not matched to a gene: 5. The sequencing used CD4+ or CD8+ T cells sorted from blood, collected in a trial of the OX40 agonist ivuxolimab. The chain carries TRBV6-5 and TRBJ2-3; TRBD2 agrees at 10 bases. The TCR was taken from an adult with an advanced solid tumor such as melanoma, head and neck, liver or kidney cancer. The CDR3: CASSTGLALDTQYF. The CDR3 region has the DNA TGTGCCAGCAGTACGGGACTAGCGTTGGATACGCAGTATTTT.